These 28 T cell receptor beta chains share one sample of origin, sequenced in a study of T cell repertoires in cytomegalovirus infection. Using its own MiXCR run on the reads, TCRdb lists one record per CDR3 protein. The table records some 220,000 distinct CDR3 sequences, roughly 6.5% of them present only once. The sequenced sample consisted of PBMCs. The receptors here all came from a human donor in good health (CMV status not recorded). Some clones in this sample may be carry-over from other donors' samples.

This clonotype came up many times. V and J are TRBV14 and TRBJ2-1, with no clear D. This CDR3 has 14 amino acids. Between the trimmed V and J ends, which lost 5 bases and 5 bases, there was a span of 13 bases. Germline CDR1 and CDR2: SGHDN and FVKESK. CDR3 sequence: CASSSRDGDNEQFF. The DNA of the CDR3 is TGTGCCAGCAGCTCCCGCGACGGCGACAATGAGCAGTTCTTC.

About this clonotype: A much larger clone lies one base from this, so it may be a read error. The rearrangement links TRBV14 to TRBJ1-2, with D uncertain. Germline CDR1 SGHDN, CDR2 FVKESK. Trimming took 3 bases from V and 4 from J, leaving 15 bases between them. There are 15 residues in the CDR3. CDR3 nucleotide sequence: TGTGCCAGCAGCCACGAGAACTTACCGAGCTATGGCTACACCTTC. Residues: CASSHENLPSYGYTF. The variable domain in full, completed from reference TRBV14 and TRBJ1-2, reads EAGVTQFPSHSVIEKGQTVTLRCDPISGHDNLYWYRRVMGKEIKFLLHFVKESKQDESGMPNNRFLAERTGGTYSTLKVQPAELEDSGVYFCASSHENLPSYGYTFGSGTRLTVV.

This clonotype was seen a few times. The chain is built from TRBV29-1 and TRBJ2-1; 14 nucleotides agree with TRBD2. This CDR3 region has 15 residues. V was clipped by 4 bases and J by 11 bases; unmatched bases: 10. CDR1 is SQVTM, CDR2 ANQGSEA, per germline. The CDR3 coding sequence is TGCAGCGTTGGCCGAGGGACTAGCGGGGGCCTCAAGCAGTTCTTC. Its protein is CSVGRGTSGGLKQFF.

The J gene is TRBJ2-7, the V gene TRBV5-6, with D possibly called TRBD1 or TRBD2 (5 bases each). Looked up from germline, CDR1 is SGHDT and CDR2 is YYEEEE. V gave up 0 bases and J gave up 2 bases, with 15 bases separating them. This CDR3 is built from 16 residues. CDR3 DNA: TGTGCCAGCAGCTTGGCCGGACGGGGCCGGACCTACGAGCAGTACTTC. This translates into CASSLAGRGRTYEQYF.

This clonotype was picked up many times. This chain joins TRBV7-7 and TRBJ2-5; D is tentatively TRBD1 or TRBD2 (5 bases each). The germline V gene has CDR1 SSHAT and CDR2 FNYEAQ (reference sequence). V lost 3 bases to trimming and J lost 5 bases, with 10 bases between them. The CDR3 loop spans 13 amino acids. CDR3 amino acids: CASSLGPVETQYF. The CDR3 nucleotides are TGTGCCAGCAGCTTGGGACCCGTGGAGACCCAGTACTTC. Using reference TRBV7-7 and TRBJ2-5 for the parts outside the CDR3, the full variable domain is GAGVSQSPRYKVTKRGQDVTLRCDPISSHATLYWYQQALGQGPEFLTYFNYEAQPDKSGLPSDRFSAERPEGSISTLTIQRTEQRDSAMYRCASSLGPVETQYFGPGTRLLVL.

This clonotype was counted ten times or more. The chain is built from TRBV7-9 and TRBJ1-4; a weak D match, TRBD1 (5 bases). In germline, CDR1 is SEHNR, CDR2 FQNEAQ (reference sequence). The CDR3 has 16 residues. With 6 bases removed from V and 3 bases from J, the gap between germline ends came to 17 bases. CDR3 nucleotides: TGTGCCAGCAGGGCAAATCGGGACGCCCCTAATGAAAAACTGTTTTTT. Translation gives CASRANRDAPNEKLFF.

This clonotype showed up just a few times. The rearrangement joins TRBV9 to TRBJ2-6; D gene ambiguous. Trimming took off 4 bases at V and 4 bases at J, with 6 bases between the two ends. The CDR3 spans 13 residues. In germline, CDR1 is SGDLS, CDR2 YYNGEE. The CDR3 nucleotides read TGTGCCAGCAGCCAGTCGGGGGCCAACGTCCTGACTTTC. Its translation is CASSQSGANVLTF.

The rearrangement uses TRBV7-9 and TRBJ2-1; 9 nucleotides align to TRBD1. Germline loops: CDR1 SEHNR, CDR2 FQNEAQ (reference sequence). Unmatched junction bases numbered 12, after V lost 5 bases and J lost 7 bases. The CDR3 has 16 residues. The CDR3 region has the DNA TGTGCCAGCAGCACCCCTTTTGGACAGGGGTGGAATGAGCAGTTCTTC. This translates into CASSTPFGQGWNEQFF.

This clonotype was counted at least ten times. The chain carries TRBV7-9 and TRBJ1-4; the D gene is possibly TRBD1 (6 bases). V was pared by 1 base and J by 5 bases, with 11 bases between. Germline CDR1 SEHNR, CDR2 FQNEAQ (reference sequence). This CDR3 is built from 15 residues. CDR3 nucleotide sequence: TGTGCCAGCAGCTTAGTACAGGGTTCGAATGAAAAACTGTTTTTT. This translates into CASSLVQGSNEKLFF.

In its sample, this clonotype was seen many times. J is TRBJ2-5 and V is TRBV7-2, with D perhaps matching TRBD2 (5 bases). Germline V gene lookup returns CDR1 SGHTA and CDR2 FQGNSA. The CDR3 extends over 15 amino acids. V lost 8 bases and J 4 bases, leaving 20 bases between the germline ends. The CDR3 here is CASGRMQAVGETQYF. Written as DNA, the CDR3 is TGTGCCAGCGGGCGAATGCAAGCGGTGGGAGAGACCCAGTACTTC.

This clonotype has a count of ten or more. The chain is built from TRBV6-1 and TRBJ2-5; TRBD2 aligns across 12 bases. The V segment lost 11 bases and the J segment 4 bases; nucleotides outside the gene matches: 20. CDR3 length equals 18 residues. CDR1 is MNHNS and CDR2 is SASEGT in the germline V gene. CDR3 loop: CAATTWEASGGAVETQYF. For the CDR3, the DNA is TGTGCCGCTACAACATGGGAGGCTAGCGGGGGGGCAGTAGAGACCCAGTACTTC.

This clonotype was seen a few times. V is TRBV5-1 and J is TRBJ1-1; D is ambiguous. CDR3 length: 13 amino acids. Per the germline V gene, CDR1 is SGHRS and CDR2 is YFSETQ. Trimming shortened V by 7 bases and J by 0 bases, and 10 bases separated the two germline ends. The CDR3 spells CASGRDMNTEAFF. CDR3 DNA sequence: TGCGCCAGCGGCAGAGACATGAACACTGAAGCTTTCTTT.

This clonotype was found many times. The rearrangement joins TRBV19 to TRBJ1-1, with no clear D. Germline V lookup: CDR1 LNHDA, CDR2 SQIVND (reference sequence). This CDR3 region has 15 residues. Trimming removed 4 bases at V and 1 base at J, with 13 bases between. The CDR3 loop is CASSSPQMQNTEAFF. The CDR3 DNA is TGTGCCAGTAGTAGCCCCCAGATGCAGAACACTGAAGCTTTCTTT.

This clonotype showed up many times. This rearrangement joins TRBV2 to TRBJ1-1; perhaps TRBD1 as D (5 bases). Germline assignment: CDR1 SNHLY and CDR2 FYNNEI. The CDR3 has 13 residues. V was clipped by 6 bases and J by 1 base, with 9 bases between them. The CDR3 coding sequence is TGTGCCAGCAGAAATCAGGGGAACACTGAAGCTTTCTTT. This gives the protein CASRNQGNTEAFF. The whole variable domain, filled in from reference TRBV2 and TRBJ1-1, reads EPEVTQTPSHQVTQMGQEVILRCVPISNHLYFYWYRQILGQKVEFLVSFYNNEISEKSEIFDDQFSVERPDGSNFTLKIRSTKLEDSAMYFCASRNQGNTEAFFGQGTRLTVV.

At least ten counts were recorded for this clonotype. The V and J genes are TRBV7-2 and TRBJ1-1, with D hard to call. CDR1 is SGHTA, CDR2 FQGNSA, per germline. Trimming removed 3 bases at V and 3 bases at J, with 14 bases between. The CDR3 runs to 15 residues. This CDR3 is CASSFEDLGHTEAFF. In DNA, the CDR3 is TGTGCCAGCAGCTTTGAGGATTTAGGTCACACTGAAGCTTTCTTT. The full variable domain, completed using reference TRBV7-2 and TRBJ1-1, is GAGVSQSPSNKVTEKGKDVELRCDPISGHTALYWYRQSLGQGLEFLIYFQGNSAPDKSGLPSDRFSAERTGGSVSTLTIQRTQQEDSAVYLCASSFEDLGHTEAFFGQGTRLTVV.

The sample holds many counts of this clonotype. The rearrangement uses TRBV5-1 and TRBJ2-6; 8 bases agree with TRBD1. The germline V gene has CDR1 SGHRS and CDR2 YFSETQ. The CDR3 consists of 15 residues. Trimming at V came to 6 bases and at J to 0 bases, leaving 2 bases not matched to a gene. CDR3 bases: TGCGCCAGCATGGGACAGGCCTCTGGGGCCAACGTCCTGACTTTC. Its protein product is CASMGQASGANVLTF.

This clonotype occurred many times. The chain couples TRBV23-1 to TRBJ1-3; D gene ambiguous. TRBV23-1 is an ORF; its function is uncertain. V was cut by 3 bases and J by 2 bases, with 23 bases left in between. The CDR3 is made up of 19 amino acids. The CDR3 nucleotides read TGCGCCAGCAGTCACTTCTTGCCGGCCTCACTAAGGGCTGGAAACACCATATATTTT. It specifies CASSHFLPASLRAGNTIYF.

This clonotype was counted many times. J is TRBJ1-2 and V is TRBV29-1, with a tentative D call TRBD1 (6 bases). The CDR3 spans 13 residues. The V gene's germline CDR1 is SQVTM and CDR2 ANQGSEA. V dropped 7 bases and J dropped 0 bases, with 12 bases sitting between them. CDR3 in amino acids: CSAHREANYGYTF. Written as DNA, the CDR3 is TGCAGCGCCCACAGGGAGGCTAACTATGGCTACACCTTC.

This clonotype was recorded at least ten times. The CDR3 DNA is TGTGCCAGCAGCTGGGACGCGGACTATGGCTACACCTTC. This gives the protein CASSWDADYGYTF. This chain joins TRBV7-2 and TRBJ1-2, with a tentative D call TRBD1 (5 bases). Germline values: CDR1 SGHTA, CDR2 FQGNSA. The CDR3 contains 13 residues. Trimming took off 4 bases at V and 3 bases at J, with 9 bases between the two ends.

In its sample, this clonotype was seen many times. This chain joins TRBV7-3 and TRBJ2-5; TRBD1 aligns across 7 bases. V trimming: 2 bases; J trimming: 2 bases; junction bases outside the gene matches: 5. Per the germline V gene, CDR1 is SGHTA and CDR2 is FQGTGA. CDR3 length: 15 residues. The CDR3 nucleotides read TGTGCCAGCAGCTTAGGGACAGTTAATCAAGAGACCCAGTACTTC. Encoded protein: CASSLGTVNQETQYF.

This clonotype was seen ten or more times. The J gene is TRBJ2-5, the V gene TRBV20-1; tentatively, D is TRBD2 (6 bases). The CDR3 covers 13 residues. Germline values: CDR1 DFQATT, CDR2 SNEGSKA (reference sequence). Trimming removed 5 bases from V and 7 bases from J, with 17 bases in between. CDR3 nucleotides: TGCAGTGCTGATCGGGACTTAAGTAGGACCCAGTACTTC. This sequence encodes CSADRDLSRTQYF.

This clonotype was detected ten times or more. This chain links TRBV7-2 with TRBJ2-7; D uncertain. The CDR3 spans 12 residues. Germline CDR1 reads SGHTA; CDR2 reads FQGNSA. V was clipped by 5 bases and J by 0 bases, with 5 bases between them. In DNA, the CDR3 is TGTGCCAGCAGCCAAACCTCCTACGAGCAGTACTTC. Translating gives CASSQTSYEQYF.

At least ten counts were recorded for this clonotype. The rearrangement uses TRBV7-2 and TRBJ2-1; the D is unclear. This CDR3 is built from 12 residues. The V end lost 7 bases, the J end lost 9 bases, and 13 bases lay between the germline ends. Germline loops: CDR1 SGHTA, CDR2 FQGNSA. For the CDR3, the DNA is TGTGCCAGCAAAAAAGGCAAGTCTGAGCAGTTCTTC. This gives the protein CASKKGKSEQFF.

This clonotype was detected many times. V usage is TRBV28 and J usage is TRBJ2-7, with TRBD1 identical over 8 bases. CDR1 is MDHEN, CDR2 SYDVKM, per germline. V lost 7 bases and J lost 5; bases outside the gene matches: 13. There are 15 residues in the CDR3. The CDR3 coding sequence is TGTGCCAGCATCTCGCCGGGTGCCAGGGGGCACGAGCAGTACTTC. This codes for CASISPGARGHEQYF.

This clonotype has at least ten counts. This chain connects TRBV19 to TRBJ2-2; D call uncertain. The CDR3 runs to 16 residues. CDR1 LNHDA and CDR2 SQIVND come from the germline V gene (reference sequence). V was trimmed by 1 base and J by 0 bases, leaving 9 bases between them. The CDR3 nucleotides are TGTGCCAGTAGTATAGGGCAGGTTACGAACACCGGGGAGCTGTTTTTT. Translation: CASSIGQVTNTGELFF.

This clonotype was seen ten or more times. This chain links TRBV29-1 with TRBJ1-5; the D is unclear. The CDR3 runs 12 residues. CDR1 is SQVTM and CDR2 is ANQGSEA in the germline V gene. Trimming cost V 6 bases and J 9 bases, with 15 bases left between them. DNA for the CDR3: TGCAGCGTGAGCGGTGCAGGAGGGCCCCAGCATTTT. This encodes CSVSGAGGPQHF.

The genes are TRBV5-1 and TRBJ1-5; tentatively, D is TRBD1 (5 bases). Trimming stripped 0 bases from V and 2 bases from J, with 12 bases between. This CDR3 comprises 16 residues. The germline CDR1 and CDR2 sequences are SGHRS and YFSETQ. Written as DNA, the CDR3 is TGCGCCAGCAGCTTGGGGGGCGACCATGGCAATCAGCCCCAGCATTTT. It specifies CASSLGGDHGNQPQHF.

This clonotype showed up just a few times. The J gene is TRBJ2-4, the V gene TRBV11-2; D is unclear. Between the trimmed V and J ends, which lost 6 bases and 9 bases, there was a span of 15 bases. Germline loops: CDR1 SGHAT, CDR2 FQNNGV. The CDR3 consists of 13 residues. For the CDR3, the DNA is TGTGCCAGCAGGGACCGCTACGCAGGCATTCAGTACTTC. Its translation is CASRDRYAGIQYF.